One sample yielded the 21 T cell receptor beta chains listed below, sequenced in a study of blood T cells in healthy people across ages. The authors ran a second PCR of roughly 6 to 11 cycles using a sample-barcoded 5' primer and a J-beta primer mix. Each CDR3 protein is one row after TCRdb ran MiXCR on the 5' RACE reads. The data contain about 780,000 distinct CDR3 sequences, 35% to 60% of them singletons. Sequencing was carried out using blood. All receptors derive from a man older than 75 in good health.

The CDR3 nucleotides are TGTGCCAGCAGTTTAGTGTCGGGGGCGAGGGAGGGTGAGCAGTTCTTC. It encodes CASSLVSGAREGEQFF. The chain combines TRBV28 with TRBJ2-1; perhaps TRBD2 as D (7 bases). V shed 2 bases and J shed 9 bases, with 20 bases lying between them. Germline V gene sequence: CDR1 MDHEN, CDR2 SYDVKM. This CDR3 contains 16 residues. The full variable domain, with the rest looked up from reference TRBV28 and TRBJ2-1, is DVKVTQSSRYLVKRTGEKVFLECVQDMDHENMFWYRQDPGLGLRLIYFSYDVKMKEKGDIPEGYSVSREKKERFSLILESASTNQTSMYLCASSLVSGAREGEQFFGPGTRLTVL.

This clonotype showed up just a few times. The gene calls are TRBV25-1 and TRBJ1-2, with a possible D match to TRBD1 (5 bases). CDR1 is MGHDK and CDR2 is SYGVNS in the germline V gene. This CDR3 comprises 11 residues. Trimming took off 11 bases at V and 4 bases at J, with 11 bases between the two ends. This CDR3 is CAARDGYGYTF. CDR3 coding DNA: TGTGCCGCCCGGGACGGCTATGGCTACACCTTC.

The CDR3 sequence: CASSSPTGLTQYF. The CDR3 bases are TGTGCCAGCAGCTCCCCAACAGGGTTGACCCAGTACTTC. This chain joins TRBV7-2 and TRBJ2-5; possibly TRBD1 for D (6 bases). There are 13 residues in the CDR3. Germline V CDR1 and CDR2: SGHTA, FQGNSA. V dropped 4 bases and J dropped 7 bases, with 13 bases sitting between them.

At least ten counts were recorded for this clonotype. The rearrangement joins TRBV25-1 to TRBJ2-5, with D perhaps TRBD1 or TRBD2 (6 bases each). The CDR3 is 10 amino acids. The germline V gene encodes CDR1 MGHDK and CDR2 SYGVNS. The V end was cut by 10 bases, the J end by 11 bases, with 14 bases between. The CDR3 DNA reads TGTGCCACACAGGGAGGACGGCAGTACTTC. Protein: CATQGGRQYF.

CDR3 in amino acids: CASSVTDRAGELFF. The CDR3 DNA sequence: TGTGCCAGCAGCGTTACGGACAGGGCCGGGGAGCTGTTTTTT. V gene TRBV2 combines with J gene TRBJ2-2, with TRBD1 identical over 8 bases. The CDR3 has 14 amino acids. Per the germline V gene, CDR1 is SNHLY and CDR2 is FYNNEI. Trimming at V came to 6 bases and at J to 6 bases, leaving 6 bases not matched to a gene. Variable domain in full (rest from reference TRBV2 and TRBJ2-2): EPEVTQTPSHQVTQMGQEVILRCVPISNHLYFYWYRQILGQKVEFLVSFYNNEISEKSEIFDDQFSVERPDGSNFTLKIRSTKLEDSAMYFCASSVTDRAGELFFGEGSRLTVL.

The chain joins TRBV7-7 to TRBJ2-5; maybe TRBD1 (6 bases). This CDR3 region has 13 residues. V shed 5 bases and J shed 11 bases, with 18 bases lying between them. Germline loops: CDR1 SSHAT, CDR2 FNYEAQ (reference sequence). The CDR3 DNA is TGTGCCAGCAGCATGACAGGCCCTCATGAGCAGTACTTC. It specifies CASSMTGPHEQYF.

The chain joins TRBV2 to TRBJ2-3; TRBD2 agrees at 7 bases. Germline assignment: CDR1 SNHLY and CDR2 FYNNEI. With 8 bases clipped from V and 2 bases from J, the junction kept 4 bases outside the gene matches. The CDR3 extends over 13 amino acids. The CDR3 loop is CASQTSFTDTQYF. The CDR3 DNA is TGTGCCAGCCAGACTAGCTTCACAGATACGCAGTATTTT.

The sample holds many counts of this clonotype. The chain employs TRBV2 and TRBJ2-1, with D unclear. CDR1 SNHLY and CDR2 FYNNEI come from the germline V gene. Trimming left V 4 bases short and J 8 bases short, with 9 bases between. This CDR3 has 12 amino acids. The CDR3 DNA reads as TGTGCCAGCAGTGGATTAGCAGATGAGCAGTTCTTC. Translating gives CASSGLADEQFF.

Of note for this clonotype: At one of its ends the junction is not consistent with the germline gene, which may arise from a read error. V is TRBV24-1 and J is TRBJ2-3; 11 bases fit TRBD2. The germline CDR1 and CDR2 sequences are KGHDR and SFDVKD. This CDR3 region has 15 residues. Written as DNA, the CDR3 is TGTGTCACCAGAGGGACTAGCGGTGGCACAGATACGCAGTATTTT. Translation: CVTRGTSGGTDTQYF.

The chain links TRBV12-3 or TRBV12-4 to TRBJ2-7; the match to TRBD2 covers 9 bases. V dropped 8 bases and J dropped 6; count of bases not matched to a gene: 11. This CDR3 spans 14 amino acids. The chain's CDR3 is CASSLAGVVLEQYF. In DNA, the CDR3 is TGTGCCAGCTCTTTAGCGGGAGTGGTCCTCGAGCAGTACTTC.

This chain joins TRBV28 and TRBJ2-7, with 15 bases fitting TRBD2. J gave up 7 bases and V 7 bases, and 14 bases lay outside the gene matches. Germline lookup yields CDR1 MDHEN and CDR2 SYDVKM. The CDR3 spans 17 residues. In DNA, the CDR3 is TGTGCCAGCACCGCCGGACTAGCGGGAGGGTGGGTGGTTGAGCAGTACTTC. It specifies CASTAGLAGGWVVEQYF.

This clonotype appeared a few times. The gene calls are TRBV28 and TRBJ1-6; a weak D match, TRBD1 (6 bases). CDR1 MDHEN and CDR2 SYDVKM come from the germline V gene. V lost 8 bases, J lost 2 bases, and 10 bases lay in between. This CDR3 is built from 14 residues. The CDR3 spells CASAGHTYNSPLHF. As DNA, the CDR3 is TGTGCCAGCGCGGGACATACCTATAATTCACCCCTCCACTTT.

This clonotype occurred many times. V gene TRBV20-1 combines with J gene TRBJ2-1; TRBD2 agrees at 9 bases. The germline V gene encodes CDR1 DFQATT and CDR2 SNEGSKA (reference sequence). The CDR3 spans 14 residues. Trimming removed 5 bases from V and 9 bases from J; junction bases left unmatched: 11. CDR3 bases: TGCAGTGCTCCTCGGATAGCGGGAGATAGTGAGCAGTTCTTC. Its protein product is CSAPRIAGDSEQFF.

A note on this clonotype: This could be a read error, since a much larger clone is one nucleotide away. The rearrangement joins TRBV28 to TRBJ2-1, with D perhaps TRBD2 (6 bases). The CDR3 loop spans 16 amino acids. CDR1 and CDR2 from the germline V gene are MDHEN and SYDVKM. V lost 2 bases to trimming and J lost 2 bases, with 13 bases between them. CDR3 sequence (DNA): TGTGCCAGCAGTTTAGACCGGGACTCAGCCTACAATGAGCAGTTCTTC. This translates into CASSLDRDSAYNEQFF.

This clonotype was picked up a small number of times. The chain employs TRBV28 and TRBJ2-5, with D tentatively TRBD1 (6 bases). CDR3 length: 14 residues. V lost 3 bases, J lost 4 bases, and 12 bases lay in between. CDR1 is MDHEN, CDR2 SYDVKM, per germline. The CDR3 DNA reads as TGTGCCAGCAGTTTTAGAGGGGGTGCAGAGACCCAGTACTTC. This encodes CASSFRGGAETQYF.

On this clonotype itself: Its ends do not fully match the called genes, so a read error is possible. The CDR3 nucleotides read TGTGCCAGCAGGTTAGCGGGAGGAACCTACAATGAGCAGTTCTTC. Its protein product is CASRLAGGTYNEQFF. The chain combines TRBV12-3 or TRBV12-4 with TRBJ2-1; 10 positions match TRBD2. This CDR3 has 15 residues.

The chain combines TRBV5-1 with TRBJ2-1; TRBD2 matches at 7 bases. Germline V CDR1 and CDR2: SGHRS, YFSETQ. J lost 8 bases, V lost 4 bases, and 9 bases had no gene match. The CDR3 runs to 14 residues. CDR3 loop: CASSPTTSTDEQFF. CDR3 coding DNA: TGCGCCAGCAGCCCTACGACTAGCACCGATGAGCAGTTCTTC.

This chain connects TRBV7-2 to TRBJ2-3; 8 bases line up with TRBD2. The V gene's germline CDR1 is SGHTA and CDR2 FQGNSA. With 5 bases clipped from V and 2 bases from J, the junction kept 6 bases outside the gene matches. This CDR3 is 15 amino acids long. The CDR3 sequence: CASSAGLVVTDTQYF. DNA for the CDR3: TGTGCCAGCAGCGCGGGACTAGTTGTCACAGATACGCAGTATTTT.

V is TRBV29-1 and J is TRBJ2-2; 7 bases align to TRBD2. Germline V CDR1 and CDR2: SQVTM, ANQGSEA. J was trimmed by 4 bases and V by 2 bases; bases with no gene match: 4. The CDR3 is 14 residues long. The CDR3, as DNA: TGCAGCGTTGAATATGGGAGGGGCACCGGGGAGCTGTTTTTT. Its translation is CSVEYGRGTGELFF.

The CDR3 DNA sequence: TGCGCCAGCAGCCAAGTGATGGGGCCCTACAATGAGCAGTACTTC. Protein: CASSQVMGPYNEQYF. J is TRBJ2-1 and V is TRBV4-3, with a possible D match to TRBD1 (5 bases). The J call may be in error: the DNA end matches TRBJ2-7 better. This CDR3 is built from 15 residues. CDR1 is LGHNA, CDR2 YSLEER, per germline.

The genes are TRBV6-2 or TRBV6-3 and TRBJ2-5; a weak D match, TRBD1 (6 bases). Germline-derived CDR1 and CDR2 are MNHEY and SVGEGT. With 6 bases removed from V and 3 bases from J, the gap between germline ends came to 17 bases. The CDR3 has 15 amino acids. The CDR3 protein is CASSSGQPWEETQYF. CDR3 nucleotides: TGTGCCAGCAGCTCAGGACAGCCGTGGGAAGAGACCCAGTACTTC.